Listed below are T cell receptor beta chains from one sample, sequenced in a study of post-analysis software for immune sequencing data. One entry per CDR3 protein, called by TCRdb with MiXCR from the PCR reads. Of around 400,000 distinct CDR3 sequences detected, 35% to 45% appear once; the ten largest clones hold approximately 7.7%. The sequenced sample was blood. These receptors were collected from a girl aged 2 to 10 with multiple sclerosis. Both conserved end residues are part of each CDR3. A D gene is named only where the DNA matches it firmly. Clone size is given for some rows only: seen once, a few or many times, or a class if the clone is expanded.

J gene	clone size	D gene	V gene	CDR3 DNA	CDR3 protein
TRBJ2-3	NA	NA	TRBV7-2	TGTGCCAGCAGCGAAGGGACGTACGGGGATACGCAGTATTTT	CASSEGTYGDTQYF
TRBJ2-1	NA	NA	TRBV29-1	TGCAGCGTCGCCGCGGGGGCCTCCAACAATGAGCAGTTCTTC	CSVAAGASNNEQFF
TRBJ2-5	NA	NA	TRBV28	TGTGCCAGCGCCGAGAGAGAGACCCAGTACTTC	CASAERETQYF
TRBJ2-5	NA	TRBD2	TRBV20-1	TGCAGTGCTAGAGTCCACGGGAGGGACGAGACCCAGTACTTC	CSARVHGRDETQYF
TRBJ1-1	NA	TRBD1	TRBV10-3	TGTGCCATCAGGCTCTATCAGGGGGCGGTGAACACTGAAGCTTTCTTT	CAIRLYQGAVNTEAFF
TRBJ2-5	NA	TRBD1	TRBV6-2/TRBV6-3	TGTGCCAGCAGTTTCCGGGACAGGGAGGGAGAGACCCAGTACTTC	CASSFRDREGETQYF
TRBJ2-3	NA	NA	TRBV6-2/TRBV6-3	TGTGCCAGCAGTTACTCGACGAAGCCTACGCAGTATTTT	CASSYSTKPTQYF
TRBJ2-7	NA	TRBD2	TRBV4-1	TGCGCCAGCAGCCAAGATCGGCGGGAGGGCGCCTACAATGAGCAGTACTTC	CASSQDRREGAYNEQYF
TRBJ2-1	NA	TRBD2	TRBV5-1	TGCGCCAGCAGTTTAAGTGGACTAGCGTCCTACAATGAGCAGTTCTTC	CASSLSGLASYNEQFF
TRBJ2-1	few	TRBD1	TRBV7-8	TGTGCCAGCAGCCCGGACAGGGGGTACAATGAGCAGTTCTTC	CASSPDRGYNEQFF
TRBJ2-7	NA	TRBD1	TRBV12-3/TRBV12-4	TGTGCCAGCAGCGCGACAGGGAAGAGATACGAGCAGTACTTC	CASSATGKRYEQYF
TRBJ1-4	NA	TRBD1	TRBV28	TGTGCCAGCCAGACAGGGACTAATGAAAAACTGTTTTTT	CASQTGTNEKLFF
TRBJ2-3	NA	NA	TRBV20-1	TGCAGTGCTAGGGGACCCCTCCGCCCAGATACGCAGTATTTT	CSARGPLRPDTQYF
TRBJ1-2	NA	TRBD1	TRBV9	TGTGCCAGCAGCCGGGACAGGGCGGTAGATGGCTACACCTTC	CASSRDRAVDGYTF
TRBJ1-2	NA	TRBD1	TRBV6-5	TGTGCCAGCAGTCCAGACAGGGTCTTGGGCGACACCTTC	CASSPDRVLGDTF
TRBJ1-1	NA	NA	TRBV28	TGTGCCAGCAGTTTGAGTGAGAGTAGAGCTTTCTTT	CASSLSESRAFF
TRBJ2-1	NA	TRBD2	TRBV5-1	TGCGCCAGCAGCTTGGGGCTGACTAGCGGGAAGAACAATGAGCAGTTCTTC	CASSLGLTSGKNNEQFF
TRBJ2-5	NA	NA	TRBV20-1	TGCAGTGCACAGATGGATGGAGGGGTAGAGACCCAGTACTTC	CSAQMDGGVETQYF
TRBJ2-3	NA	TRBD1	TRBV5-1	TGCGCCAGCAGTTCCGGGACAGGGGGCACAGATACGCAGTATTTT	CASSSGTGGTDTQYF
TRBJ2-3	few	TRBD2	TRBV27	TGTGCCAGCAGAGCGCTAGCGGGAGGGTACACAGATACGCAGTATTTT	CASRALAGGYTDTQYF
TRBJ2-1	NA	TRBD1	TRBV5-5	TGTGCCAGCAGCTCCGGGACAGGCTTCTACAATGAGCAGTTCTTC	CASSSGTGFYNEQFF
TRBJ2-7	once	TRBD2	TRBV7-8	TGTGCCAGCAGTTCCAGGGAAACTAGCGGACCGAGACGATTTTCCTACGAGCAGTACTTC	CASSSRETSGPRRFSYEQYF
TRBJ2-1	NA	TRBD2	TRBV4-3	TGCGCCAGCAGTAAGAGCGCGGGAGGTCACAATGAGCAGTTCTTC	CASSKSAGGHNEQFF
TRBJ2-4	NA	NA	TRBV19	TGTGCCAGTAGTATTTGGGGGGCGGAGGAGAAGTACTTC	CASSIWGAEEKYF
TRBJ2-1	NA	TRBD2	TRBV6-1	TGTGCCAGCAGTAACCCTAGCGGGGGGTCCTACAATGAGCAGTTCTTC	CASSNPSGGSYNEQFF
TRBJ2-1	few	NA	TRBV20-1	TGCAGTGCTAGTGGTTTGGATGAGCAGTTCTTC	CSASGLDEQFF
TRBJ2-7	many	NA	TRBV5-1	TGCGCCAGCAGCCTCGCGCCCGACAACTACGAGCAGTACTTC	CASSLAPDNYEQYF